The present TCR beta chain was sequenced within a study of blood T cell repertoires in COVID-19. Study context: Samples of COVID-19 (acute and convalescent) were obtained from the United States, Italy and Spain. From T cells, B-cell-depleted T cells, or PBMCs came the material, which was cDNA or gDNA.

This clone showed up just once. Original processing notes: Scientists estimated how many nucleated cells there were by amplifying reference gene primers. Method: immunoSEQ multiplex PCR; TCRdb's copy keeps in-frame clones and lacks some. That table supplies the V and J calls and clone size; D and trimming were determined from the DNA. The sample lists roughly 100,000 clones, 70% to 90% seen once, with 2% to 2.5% in the top ten. The CDR3 length is 12 residues. The junction had 1 base not matched to a gene; V was cut back by 4 bases and J by 6 bases. Germline CDR1 and CDR2: LGHDT and YNNKEL (reference sequence).

The source of this sequence is a middle-aged man with active COVID-19. The V and J genes are TRBV3-1 (or the pseudogene TRBV3-2) and TRBJ2-7; TRBD2 aligns across 9 bases. The sequencing input was peripheral blood. The chain's CDR3 is CASSRGGGEQYF. The CDR3, as DNA: TGTGCCAGCAGCCGCGGGGGGGGCGAGCAGTACTTC.